This T cell receptor (beta chain) stems from a study of blood T cell repertoires in COVID-19. Study details: The United States, Italy and Spain were the sources of the acute and convalescent COVID-19 samples. The analysed material was cDNA or gDNA that came from T cells, B-cell-depleted T cells, or PBMCs.

Per the original methods: Amplification with reference gene primers provided the estimates of nucleated cell counts. Data came from immunoSEQ multiplex PCR; TCRdb stores just in-frame clones and leaves some out. Clone size and V and J calls were adopted from that table, with D and trimming inferred from the DNA. The data show over 250,000 clones, with 75% to 90% seen just once and under 15% held by the top ten. The CDR3 spans 18 residues. What was sequenced was peripheral blood. The chain links TRBV21-1 to TRBJ2-1; the DNA was not compared with TRBD2, the D call given in the table. TRBV21-1 is tagged as a pseudogene. This TCR came from a woman in her sixties with acute or convalescent COVID-19. The CDR3 DNA reads TGTGCCAGCAGCCAAAAAAGGGCCCATAGCGGGATTGAGGATGAGCAGTTCTTC. Translated: CASSQKRAHSGIEDEQFF.